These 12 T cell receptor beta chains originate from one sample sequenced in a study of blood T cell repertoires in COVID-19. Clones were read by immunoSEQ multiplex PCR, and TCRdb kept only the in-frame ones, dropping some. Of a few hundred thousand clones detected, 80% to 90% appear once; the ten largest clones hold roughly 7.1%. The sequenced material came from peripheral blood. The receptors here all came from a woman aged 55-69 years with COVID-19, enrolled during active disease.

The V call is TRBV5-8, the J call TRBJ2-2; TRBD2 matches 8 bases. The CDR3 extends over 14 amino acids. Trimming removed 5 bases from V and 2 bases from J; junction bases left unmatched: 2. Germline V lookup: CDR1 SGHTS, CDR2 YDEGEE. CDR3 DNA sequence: TGTGCCAGCAGACTAGCGGTTAACACCGGGGAGCTGTTTTTT. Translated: CASRLAVNTGELFF.

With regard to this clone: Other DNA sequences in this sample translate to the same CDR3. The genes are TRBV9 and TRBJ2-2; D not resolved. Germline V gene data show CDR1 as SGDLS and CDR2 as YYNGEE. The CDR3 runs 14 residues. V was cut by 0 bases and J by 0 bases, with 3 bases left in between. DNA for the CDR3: TGTGCCAGCAGCGTAGGTACGAACACCGGGGAGCTGTTTTTT. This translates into CASSVGTNTGELFF.

The chain's CDR3 is CASILQGHPYEQYF. The CDR3 region has the DNA TGTGCCAGCATCCTGCAGGGCCATCCCTACGAGCAGTACTTC. The chain employs TRBV5-8 and TRBJ2-7; maybe TRBD1 (5 bases). V was trimmed by 6 bases and J by 2 bases, leaving 15 bases between them. The length of the CDR3 is 14 residues. From germline, CDR1 is SGHTS and CDR2 YDEGEE.

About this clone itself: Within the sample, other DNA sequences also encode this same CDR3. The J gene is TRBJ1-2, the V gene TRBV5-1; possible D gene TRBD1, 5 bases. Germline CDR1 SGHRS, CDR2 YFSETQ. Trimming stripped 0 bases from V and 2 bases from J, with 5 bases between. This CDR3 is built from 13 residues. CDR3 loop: CASSLGQNYGYTF. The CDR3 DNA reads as TGCGCCAGCAGCTTGGGACAGAACTATGGCTACACCTTC. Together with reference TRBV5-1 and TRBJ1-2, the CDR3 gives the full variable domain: KAGVTQTPRYLIKTRGQQVTLSCSPISGHRSVSWYQQTPGQGLQFLFEYFSETQRNKGNFPGRFSGRQFSNSRSEMNVSTLELGDSALYLCASSLGQNYGYTFGSGTRLTVV.

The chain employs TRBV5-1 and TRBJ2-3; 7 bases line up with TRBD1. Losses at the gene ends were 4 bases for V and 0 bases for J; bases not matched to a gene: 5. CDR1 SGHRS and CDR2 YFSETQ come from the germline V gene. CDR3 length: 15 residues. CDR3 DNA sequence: TGCGCCAGCAGCCCGGGACAGACTAGCACAGATACGCAGTATTTT. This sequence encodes CASSPGQTSTDTQYF.

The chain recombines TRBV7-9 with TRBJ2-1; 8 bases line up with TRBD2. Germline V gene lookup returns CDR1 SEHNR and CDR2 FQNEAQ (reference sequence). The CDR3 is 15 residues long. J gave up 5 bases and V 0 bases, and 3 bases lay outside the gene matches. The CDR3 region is CASSLASGVNNEQFF. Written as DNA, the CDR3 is TGTGCCAGCAGCTTAGCTAGCGGGGTTAACAATGAGCAGTTCTTC.

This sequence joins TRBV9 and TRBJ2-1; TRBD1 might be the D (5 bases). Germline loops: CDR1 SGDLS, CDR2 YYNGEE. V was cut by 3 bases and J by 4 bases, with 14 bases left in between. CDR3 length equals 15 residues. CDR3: CASSGQGPAYNEQFF. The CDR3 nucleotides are TGTGCCAGCAGCGGTCAGGGTCCTGCGTACAATGAGCAGTTCTTC. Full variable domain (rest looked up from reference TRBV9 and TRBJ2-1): DSGVTQTPKHLITATGQRVTLRCSPRSGDLSVYWYQQSLDQGLQFLIQYYNGEERAKGNILERFSAQQFPDLHSELNLSSLELGDSALYFCASSGQGPAYNEQFFGPGTRLTVL.

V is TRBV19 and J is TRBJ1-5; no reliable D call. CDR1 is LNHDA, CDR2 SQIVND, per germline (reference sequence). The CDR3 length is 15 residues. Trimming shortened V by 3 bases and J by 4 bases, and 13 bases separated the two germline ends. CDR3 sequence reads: CASSIPTHRNQPQHF. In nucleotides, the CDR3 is TGTGCCAGTAGTATCCCTACTCATCGGAATCAGCCCCAGCATTTT.

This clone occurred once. The CDR3 protein is CASDLGNLGGETQYF. For the CDR3, the DNA is TGTGCCAGCGATTTAGGGAATTTGGGGGGAGAGACCCAGTACTTC. The chain is built from TRBV6-1 and TRBJ2-5, with a tentative D call TRBD2 (6 bases). The V end was cut by 8 bases, the J end by 4 bases, with 20 bases between. There are 15 residues in the CDR3. Germline CDR1 is MNHNS and CDR2 is SASEGT.

The CDR3 is CASSQGGQGGGGYTF. Written as DNA, the CDR3 is TGCGCCAGCAGCCAAGGGGGACAGGGTGGTGGCGGCTACACCTTC. The V call is TRBV4-1, the J call TRBJ1-2; 9 bases are a match to TRBD1. V was pared by 1 base and J by 8 bases, with 8 bases of the junction left unmatched. Germline V gives CDR1 MGHRA, CDR2 YSYEKL. The CDR3 runs to 15 residues.

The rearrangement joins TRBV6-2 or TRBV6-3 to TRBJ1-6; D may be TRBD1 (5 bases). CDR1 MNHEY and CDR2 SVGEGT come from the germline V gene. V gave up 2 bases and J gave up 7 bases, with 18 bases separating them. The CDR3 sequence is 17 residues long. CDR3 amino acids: CASSYTSHRIENSPLHF. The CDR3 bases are TGTGCCAGCAGTTACACCTCCCACAGGATCGAGAATTCACCCCTCCACTTT.

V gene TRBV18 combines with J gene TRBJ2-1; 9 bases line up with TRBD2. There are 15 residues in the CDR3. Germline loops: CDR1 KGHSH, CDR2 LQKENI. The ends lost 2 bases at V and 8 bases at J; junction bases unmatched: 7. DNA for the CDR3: TGTGCCAGCTCACCAGAGGGACTAGCCTCCGATGAGCAGTTCTTC. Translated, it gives CASSPEGLASDEQFF.